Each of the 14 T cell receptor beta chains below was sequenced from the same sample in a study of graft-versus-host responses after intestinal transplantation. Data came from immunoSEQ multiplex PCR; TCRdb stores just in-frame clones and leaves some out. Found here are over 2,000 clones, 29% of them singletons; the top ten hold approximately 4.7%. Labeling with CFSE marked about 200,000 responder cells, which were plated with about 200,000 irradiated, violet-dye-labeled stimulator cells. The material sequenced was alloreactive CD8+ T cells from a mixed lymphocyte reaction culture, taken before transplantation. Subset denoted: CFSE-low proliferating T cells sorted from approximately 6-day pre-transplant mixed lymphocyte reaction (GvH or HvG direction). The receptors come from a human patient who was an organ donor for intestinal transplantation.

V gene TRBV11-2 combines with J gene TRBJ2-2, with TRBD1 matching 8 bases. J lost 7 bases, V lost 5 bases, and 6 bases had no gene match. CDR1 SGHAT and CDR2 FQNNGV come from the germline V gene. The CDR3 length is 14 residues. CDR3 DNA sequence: TGTGCCAGCAGCCCGCGACAGGGGATCGGGGAGCTGTTTTTT. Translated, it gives CASSPRQGIGELFF.

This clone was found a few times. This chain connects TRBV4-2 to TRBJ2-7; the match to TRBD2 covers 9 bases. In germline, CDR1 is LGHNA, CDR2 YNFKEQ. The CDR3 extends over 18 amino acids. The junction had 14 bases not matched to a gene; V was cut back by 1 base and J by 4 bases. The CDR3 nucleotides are TGTGCCAGCAGCCAAGTGACCGCCGGGCGGGGGGGAGAGTACGAGCAGTACTTC. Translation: CASSQVTAGRGGEYEQYF.

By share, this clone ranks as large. CDR3 coding DNA: TGCGCCAGCAGCCAAGTCCGGAGCTCCTACGAGCAGTACTTC. This translates into CASSQVRSSYEQYF. The chain recombines TRBV4-1 with TRBJ2-7; no reliable D call. V was trimmed by 1 base and J by 0 bases, leaving 7 bases between them. CDR3 length equals 14 residues. Germline V lookup: CDR1 MGHRA, CDR2 YSYEKL.

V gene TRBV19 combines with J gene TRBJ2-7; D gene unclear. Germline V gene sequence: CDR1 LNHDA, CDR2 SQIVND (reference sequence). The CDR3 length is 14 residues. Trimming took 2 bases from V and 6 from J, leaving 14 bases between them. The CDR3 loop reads CASSISLSGLEQYF. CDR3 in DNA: TGTGCCAGTAGTATATCGTTATCGGGTCTCGAGCAGTACTTC.

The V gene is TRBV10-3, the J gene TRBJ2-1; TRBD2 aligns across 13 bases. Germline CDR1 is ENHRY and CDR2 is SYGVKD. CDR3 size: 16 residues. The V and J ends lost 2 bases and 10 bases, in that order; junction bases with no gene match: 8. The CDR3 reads CAISETSGGAYWEQFF. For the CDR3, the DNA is TGTGCCATCAGTGAGACTAGCGGGGGGGCGTATTGGGAGCAGTTCTTC.

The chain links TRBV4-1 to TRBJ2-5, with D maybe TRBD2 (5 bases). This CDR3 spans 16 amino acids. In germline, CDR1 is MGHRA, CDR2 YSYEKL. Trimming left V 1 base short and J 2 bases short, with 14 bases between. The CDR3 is CASSQGVLALQETQYF. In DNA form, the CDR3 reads TGCGCCAGCAGCCAAGGGGTCCTAGCCCTACAAGAGACCCAGTACTTC.

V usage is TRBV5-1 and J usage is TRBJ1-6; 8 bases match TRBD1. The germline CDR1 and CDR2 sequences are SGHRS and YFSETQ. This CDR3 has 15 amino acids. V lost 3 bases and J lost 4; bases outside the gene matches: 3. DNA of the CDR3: TGCGCCAGCAGCTCTAGACAGGGGTATAATTCACCCCTCCACTTT. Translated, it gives CASSSRQGYNSPLHF.

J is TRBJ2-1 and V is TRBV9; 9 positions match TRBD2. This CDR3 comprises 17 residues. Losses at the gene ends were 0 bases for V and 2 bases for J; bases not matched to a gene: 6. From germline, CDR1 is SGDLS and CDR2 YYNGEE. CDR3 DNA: TGTGCCAGCAGCGTAGAAACGGGACTAGCACCCTACAATGAGCAGTTCTTC. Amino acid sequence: CASSVETGLAPYNEQFF.

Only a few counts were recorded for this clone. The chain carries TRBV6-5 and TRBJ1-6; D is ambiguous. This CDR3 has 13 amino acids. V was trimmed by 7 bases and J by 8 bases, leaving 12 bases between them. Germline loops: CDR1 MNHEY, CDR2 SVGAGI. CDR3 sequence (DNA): TGTGCCAGCAAGCGGGAAAACTATTCACCCCTCCACTTT. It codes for CASKRENYSPLHF.

This CDR3 reads CASTQGFNQPQHF. Here the CDR3 DNA reads TGTGCCAGCACTCAGGGGTTTAATCAGCCCCAGCATTTT. The J gene is TRBJ1-5, the V gene TRBV6-5; weak D call: TRBD1 (6 bases). CDR3 length: 13 amino acids. V shed 7 bases and J shed 4 bases, with 11 bases lying between them. Germline CDR1 is MNHEY and CDR2 is SVGAGI.

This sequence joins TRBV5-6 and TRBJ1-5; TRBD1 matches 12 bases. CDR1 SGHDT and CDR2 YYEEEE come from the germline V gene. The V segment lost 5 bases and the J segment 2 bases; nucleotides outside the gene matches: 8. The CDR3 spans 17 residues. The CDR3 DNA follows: TGTGCCAGCAGTCCGGGACAGGGGGCGCACGGCAATCAGCCCCAGCATTTT. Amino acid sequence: CASSPGQGAHGNQPQHF.

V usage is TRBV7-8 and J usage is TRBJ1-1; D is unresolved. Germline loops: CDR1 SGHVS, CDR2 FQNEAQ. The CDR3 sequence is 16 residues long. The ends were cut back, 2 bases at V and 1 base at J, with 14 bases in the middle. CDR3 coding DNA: TGTGCCAGCAGCTTAAGGTTTCCGACATCGAACACTGAAGCTTTCTTT. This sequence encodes CASSLRFPTSNTEAFF. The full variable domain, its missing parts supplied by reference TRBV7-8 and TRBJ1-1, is GAGVSQSPRYKVAKRGQDVALRCDPISGHVSLFWYQQALGQGPEFLTYFQNEAQLDKSGLPSDRFFAERPEGSVSTLKIQRTQQEDSAVYLCASSLRFPTSNTEAFFGQGTRLTVV.

CDR3 coding DNA: TGTGCCAGCAGCCCCTGGGCCCTAAGGGGCTCACCCCTCCACTTT. As protein: CASSPWALRGSPLHF. The J gene is TRBJ1-6, the V gene TRBV7-9; TRBD1 is a possible D gene (5 bases). In germline, CDR1 is SEHNR, CDR2 FQNEAQ (reference sequence). V dropped 5 bases and J dropped 10 bases, with 18 bases sitting between them. The CDR3 covers 15 residues.

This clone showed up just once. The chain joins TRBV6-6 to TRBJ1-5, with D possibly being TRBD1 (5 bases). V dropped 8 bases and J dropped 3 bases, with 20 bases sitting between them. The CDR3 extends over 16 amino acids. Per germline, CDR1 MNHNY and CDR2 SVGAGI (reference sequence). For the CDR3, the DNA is TGTGCCAGCTTGGGGGGATACGCTGGAATCAATCAGCCCCAGCATTTT. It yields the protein CASLGGYAGINQPQHF.